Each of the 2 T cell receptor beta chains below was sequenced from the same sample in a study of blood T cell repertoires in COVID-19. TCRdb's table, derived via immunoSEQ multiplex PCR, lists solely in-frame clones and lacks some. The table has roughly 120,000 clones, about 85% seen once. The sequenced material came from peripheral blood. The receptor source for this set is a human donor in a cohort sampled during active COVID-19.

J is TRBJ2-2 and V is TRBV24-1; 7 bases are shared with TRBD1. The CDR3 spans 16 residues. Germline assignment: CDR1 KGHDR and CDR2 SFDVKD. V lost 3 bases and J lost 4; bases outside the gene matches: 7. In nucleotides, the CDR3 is TGTGCCACCAGTGATATGACAGGGCCGGGCACCGGGGAGCTGTTTTTT. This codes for CATSDMTGPGTGELFF.

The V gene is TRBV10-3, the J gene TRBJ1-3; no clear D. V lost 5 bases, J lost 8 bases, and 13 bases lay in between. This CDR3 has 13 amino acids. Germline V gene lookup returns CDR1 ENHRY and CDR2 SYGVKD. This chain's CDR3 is CAISTNGGDTIYF. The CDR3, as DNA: TGTGCCATCAGTACAAATGGAGGTGACACCATATATTTT.